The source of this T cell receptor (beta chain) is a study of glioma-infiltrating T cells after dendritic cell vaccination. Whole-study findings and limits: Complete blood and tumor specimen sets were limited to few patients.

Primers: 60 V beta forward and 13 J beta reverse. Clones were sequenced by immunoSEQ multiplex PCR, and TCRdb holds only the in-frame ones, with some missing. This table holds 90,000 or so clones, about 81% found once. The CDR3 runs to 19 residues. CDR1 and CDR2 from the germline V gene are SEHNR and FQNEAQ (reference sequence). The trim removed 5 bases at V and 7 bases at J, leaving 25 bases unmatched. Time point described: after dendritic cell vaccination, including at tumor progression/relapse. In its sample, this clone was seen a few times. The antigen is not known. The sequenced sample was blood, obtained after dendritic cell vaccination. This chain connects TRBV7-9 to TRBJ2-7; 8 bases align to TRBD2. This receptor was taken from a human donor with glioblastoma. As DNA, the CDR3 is TGTGCCAGCAGCCTCAAGGGCCAAGCCGGGACTAGAGGGCCCATGGAGCAGTACTTC. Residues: CASSLKGQAGTRGPMEQYF.